These T cell receptor beta chains were read from a single sample in a study of shared clonotypes between healthy human individuals. Repertoires were generated with immunoSEQ multiplex PCR, while TCRdb's copy carries only in-frame clones and drops some. Of about 2.1 million clones in the sample, approximately 92% were seen once. Source material: naive CD8+ T cells from PBMCs. The receptors shown here come from a man younger than 35 in good health. Some clones in this sample may be carry-over from other donors' samples. Each CDR3 is given with its conserved first and last residue. The D gene is left open where the match is weak. The listing skips clone size in some rows; elsewhere it reads once, few, many or a size class.

d_gene: TRBD2
abundance: NA
v_gene: TRBV6-5
j_gene: TRBJ2-1
CDR3aa: CASSYSGTSVHEQFF
CDR3nt: TGTGCCAGCAGTTACTCCGGGACTAGCGTCCATGAGCAGTTCTTC

d_gene: TRBD2
abundance: once
v_gene: TRBV28
j_gene: TRBJ2-7
CDR3aa: CASMLGTSGRAIYEQYF
CDR3nt: TGTGCCAGCATGTTAGGGACTAGCGGGAGGGCCATCTACGAGCAGTACTTC

d_gene: NA
abundance: NA
v_gene: TRBV6-6
j_gene: TRBJ1-1
CDR3aa: CASSSGNTEAFF
CDR3nt: TGTGCCAGCAGTTCGGGGAACACTGAAGCTTTCTTT

d_gene: TRBD2
abundance: NA
v_gene: TRBV27
j_gene: TRBJ2-2
CDR3aa: CASTQTGGGEDTGELFF
CDR3nt: TGTGCCAGCACCCAAACCGGGGGGGGTGAGGACACCGGGGAGCTGTTTTTT

d_gene: TRBD2
abundance: NA
v_gene: TRBV18
j_gene: TRBJ2-1
CDR3aa: CASSTGEREDFGPRYEQFF
CDR3nt: TGTGCCAGCTCCACCGGGGAGCGGGAGGACTTCGGTCCGCGGTATGAGCAGTTCTTC

d_gene: TRBD1
abundance: once
v_gene: TRBV29-1
j_gene: TRBJ1-2
CDR3aa: CSVEDRGYGYTF
CDR3nt: TGCAGCGTTGAGGACAGGGGCTATGGCTACACCTTC

d_gene: NA
abundance: once
v_gene: TRBV6-5
j_gene: TRBJ1-2
CDR3aa: CASSPSGIDGYGYTF
CDR3nt: TGTGCCAGCAGCCCTTCGGGCATAGACGGCTATGGCTACACCTTC

d_gene: TRBD1
abundance: NA
v_gene: TRBV7-9
j_gene: TRBJ1-1
CDR3aa: CASSDTGGGDRHTEAFF
CDR3nt: TGTGCCAGCAGCGACACAGGGGGCGGGGATCGTCACACTGAAGCTTTCTTT

d_gene: TRBD1
abundance: NA
v_gene: TRBV7-9
j_gene: TRBJ2-1
CDR3aa: CASSLGPGQGADEQFF
CDR3nt: TGTGCCAGCAGCTTAGGACCGGGACAGGGGGCCGATGAGCAGTTCTTC

d_gene: NA
abundance: NA
v_gene: TRBV5-6
j_gene: TRBJ1-5
CDR3aa: CASSLGRAWNQPQHF
CDR3nt: TGTGCCAGCAGCTTGGGCCGGGCTTGGAATCAGCCCCAGCATTTT

d_gene: TRBD2
abundance: once
v_gene: TRBV7-9
j_gene: TRBJ2-1
CDR3aa: CASSFFAGGPYNEQFF
CDR3nt: TGTGCCAGCAGCTTTTTTGCGGGAGGGCCCTACAATGAGCAGTTCTTC

d_gene: NA
abundance: NA
v_gene: TRBV19
j_gene: TRBJ1-1
CDR3aa: CASSIRGVNTEAFF
CDR3nt: TGTGCCAGTAGTATAAGAGGGGTGAACACTGAAGCTTTCTTT

d_gene: NA
abundance: NA
v_gene: TRBV19
j_gene: TRBJ2-7
CDR3aa: CASSIAGIDYEQYF
CDR3nt: TGTGCCAGTAGTATCGCAGGCATAGACTACGAGCAGTACTTC

d_gene: TRBD1
abundance: NA
v_gene: TRBV6-6
j_gene: TRBJ1-2
CDR3aa: CASSPAGGGGYTF
CDR3nt: TGTGCCAGCAGCCCCGCAGGGGGCGGCGGCTACACCTTC

d_gene: NA
abundance: once
v_gene: TRBV7-3
j_gene: TRBJ2-1
CDR3aa: CASSPQARTGYNEQFF
CDR3nt: TGTGCCAGCAGCCCGCAAGCGAGAACGGGCTACAATGAGCAGTTCTTC

d_gene: TRBD1
abundance: NA
v_gene: TRBV28
j_gene: TRBJ2-2
CDR3aa: CASRDRQGAISGELFF
CDR3nt: TGTGCCAGCAGGGACAGACAGGGGGCGATAAGCGGGGAGCTGTTTTTT

d_gene: NA
abundance: NA
v_gene: TRBV7-6
j_gene: TRBJ2-3
CDR3aa: CASSLVVPDTQYF
CDR3nt: TGTGCCAGCAGCTTAGTGGTCCCAGATACGCAGTATTTT

d_gene: NA
abundance: once
v_gene: TRBV4-3
j_gene: TRBJ2-1
CDR3aa: CASSQDYWNEQFF
CDR3nt: TGCGCCAGCAGCCAAGATTACTGGAATGAGCAGTTCTTC

d_gene: TRBD1
abundance: NA
v_gene: TRBV28
j_gene: TRBJ1-1
CDR3aa: CASTSITGGDTEAFF
CDR3nt: TGTGCCAGCACCTCTATTACAGGGGGTGACACTGAAGCTTTCTTT

d_gene: NA
abundance: NA
v_gene: TRBV7-9
j_gene: TRBJ2-7
CDR3aa: CASSLGAGLQGYEQYF
CDR3nt: TGTGCCAGCAGCTTAGGGGCGGGACTACAGGGCTACGAGCAGTACTTC

d_gene: NA
abundance: NA
v_gene: TRBV4-1
j_gene: TRBJ2-2
CDR3aa: CASSHRGPNTGELFF
CDR3nt: TGCGCCAGCAGCCACAGGGGACCGAACACCGGGGAGCTGTTTTTT

d_gene: NA
abundance: NA
v_gene: TRBV10-1
j_gene: TRBJ2-4
CDR3aa: CASGEVMVAKNIQYF
CDR3nt: TGCGCCAGCGGGGAGGTGATGGTAGCCAAAAACATTCAGTACTTC

d_gene: NA
abundance: NA
v_gene: TRBV14
j_gene: TRBJ2-7
CDR3aa: CASSPFAGEQYF
CDR3nt: TGTGCCAGCAGTCCATTCGCGGGGGAGCAGTACTTC

d_gene: NA
abundance: NA
v_gene: TRBV9
j_gene: TRBJ2-2
CDR3aa: CASSVFGMNTGELFF
CDR3nt: TGTGCCAGCAGCGTTTTCGGGATGAACACCGGGGAGCTGTTTTTT

d_gene: TRBD1
abundance: NA
v_gene: TRBV7-3
j_gene: TRBJ2-1
CDR3aa: CASSFGQGLKNEQFF
CDR3nt: TGTGCCAGCAGCTTTGGACAGGGTCTAAAGAATGAGCAGTTCTTC

d_gene: NA
abundance: few
v_gene: TRBV25-1
j_gene: TRBJ1-1
CDR3aa: CASSGAIGNTEAFF
CDR3nt: TGTGCCAGCAGCGGGGCGATCGGAAACACTGAAGCTTTCTTT

d_gene: NA
abundance: NA
v_gene: TRBV5-1
j_gene: TRBJ1-4
CDR3aa: CASSLVARGPTNEKLFF
CDR3nt: TGCGCCAGCAGCTTGGTGGCCAGAGGCCCAACTAATGAAAAACTGTTTTTT

d_gene: NA
abundance: NA
v_gene: TRBV2
j_gene: TRBJ2-7
CDR3aa: CASSGRDRSSYEQYF
CDR3nt: TGTGCCAGCAGTGGCCGGGACCGGAGCTCCTACGAGCAGTACTTC

d_gene: NA
abundance: NA
v_gene: TRBV11-2
j_gene: TRBJ1-1
CDR3aa: CASSLGGTLTEAFF
CDR3nt: TGTGCCAGCAGCTTAGGGGGGACTTTAACTGAAGCTTTCTTT

d_gene: TRBD2
abundance: NA
v_gene: TRBV2
j_gene: TRBJ2-7
CDR3aa: CASSEGPSGVTYEQYF
CDR3nt: TGTGCCAGCAGTGAAGGACCTAGCGGGGTCACCTACGAGCAGTACTTC

d_gene: NA
abundance: NA
v_gene: TRBV29-1
j_gene: TRBJ2-1
CDR3aa: CSVEATSWRDEQFF
CDR3nt: TGCAGCGTTGAAGCGACTAGTTGGAGGGATGAGCAGTTCTTC

d_gene: NA
abundance: few
v_gene: TRBV4-3
j_gene: TRBJ1-1
CDR3aa: CASSQEDSMNTEAFF
CDR3nt: TGCGCCAGCAGCCAAGAAGACAGCATGAACACTGAAGCTTTCTTT

d_gene: NA
abundance: NA
v_gene: TRBV6-6
j_gene: TRBJ1-2
CDR3aa: CASRILTGANYGYTF
CDR3nt: TGTGCCAGCAGGATCCTTACCGGGGCCAACTATGGCTACACCTTC

d_gene: TRBD1
abundance: NA
v_gene: TRBV19
j_gene: TRBJ1-2
CDR3aa: CASDSRDRESHGYTF
CDR3nt: TGTGCCAGTGACTCCCGGGACAGGGAATCTCATGGCTACACCTTC

d_gene: NA
abundance: NA
v_gene: TRBV6-5
j_gene: TRBJ2-7
CDR3aa: CASSPGGLPSYEQYF
CDR3nt: TGTGCCAGCAGTCCAGGGGGACTTCCATCCTACGAGCAGTACTTC

d_gene: TRBD2
abundance: NA
v_gene: TRBV28
j_gene: TRBJ2-3
CDR3aa: CASRHSGSLVDTQYF
CDR3nt: TGTGCCAGCCGGCATAGCGGGAGCCTAGTAGATACGCAGTATTTT

d_gene: NA
abundance: NA
v_gene: TRBV19
j_gene: TRBJ1-1
CDR3aa: CASSIDLVFGAFEAFF
CDR3nt: TGTGCCAGTAGTATAGATCTCGTGTTCGGCGCTTTTGAAGCTTTCTTT

d_gene: NA
abundance: NA
v_gene: TRBV28
j_gene: TRBJ1-5
CDR3aa: CASSFGRGGQPQHF
CDR3nt: TGTGCCAGCAGTTTCGGCAGGGGAGGTCAGCCCCAGCATTTT

d_gene: TRBD1
abundance: NA
v_gene: TRBV27
j_gene: TRBJ2-1
CDR3aa: CASGVSGTGSNEQFF
CDR3nt: TGTGCCAGCGGAGTATCCGGGACAGGTTCCAATGAGCAGTTCTTC

d_gene: NA
abundance: NA
v_gene: TRBV9
j_gene: TRBJ2-7
CDR3aa: CASSVGAKAGEQYF
CDR3nt: TGTGCCAGCAGCGTAGGGGCGAAGGCGGGAGAGCAGTACTTC

d_gene: NA
abundance: NA
v_gene: TRBV30
j_gene: TRBJ1-3
CDR3aa: CAWCPQIPSGNTIYF
CDR3nt: TGTGCCTGGTGCCCCCAAATTCCCTCTGGAAACACCATATATTTT

d_gene: NA
abundance: NA
v_gene: TRBV28
j_gene: TRBJ1-2
CDR3aa: CASSLNSPGGYTF
CDR3nt: TGTGCCAGCAGTTTAAATAGCCCAGGTGGCTACACCTTC